The following is a TCR beta chain sequence with its context. Its target is not known. Deletions cut 1 base from V and 1 base from J, with 8 bases between. Germline V lookup: CDR1 SNHLY, CDR2 FYNNEI. CDR3 length: 14 amino acids. This entry belongs to a study of cytomegalovirus exposure and HLA in healthy donors. The wider study: In an earlier analysis, 95 million to 130 million unique TCR beta sequences were found from about 180 million T cells.

Findings of the study overall: A prior analysis recorded that most TCR beta V segments were productive about 90% or about 30% of the time. In a later analysis, V- and J-gene trimming of beta chains associated with a DCLRE1C missense variant, replicated independently. The sole available immune exposure information was CMV serostatus.

PCR employed 60 Vbeta and 13 Jbeta primers. Produced via immunoSEQ multiplex PCR; TCRdb's table is partial and in-frame only. The repertoire holds 170,000 or so clones, with over 70% as singletons. The sequence derives from a woman aged 45-65 years in good health and CMV-seropositive. What was sequenced was PBMCs. The gene calls are TRBV2 and TRBJ2-7; D is undetermined. The CDR3: CASSEGPRSYEQYF. The CDR3 DNA reads as TGTGCCAGCAGTGAAGGACCGCGGTCCTACGAGCAGTACTTC.